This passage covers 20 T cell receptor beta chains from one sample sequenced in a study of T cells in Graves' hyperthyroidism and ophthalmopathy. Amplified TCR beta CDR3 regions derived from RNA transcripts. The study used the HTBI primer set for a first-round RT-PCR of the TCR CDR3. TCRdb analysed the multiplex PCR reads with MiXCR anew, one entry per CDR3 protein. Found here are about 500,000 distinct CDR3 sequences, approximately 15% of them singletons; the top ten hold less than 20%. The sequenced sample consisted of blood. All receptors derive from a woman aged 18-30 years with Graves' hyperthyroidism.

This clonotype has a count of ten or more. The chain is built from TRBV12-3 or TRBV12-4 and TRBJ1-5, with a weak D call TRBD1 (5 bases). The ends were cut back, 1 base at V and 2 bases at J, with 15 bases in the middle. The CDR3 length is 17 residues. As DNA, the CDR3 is TGTGCCAGCAGTTTAGGGATTGGGACCAAGGGCAATCAGCCCCAGCATTTT. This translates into CASSLGIGTKGNQPQHF.

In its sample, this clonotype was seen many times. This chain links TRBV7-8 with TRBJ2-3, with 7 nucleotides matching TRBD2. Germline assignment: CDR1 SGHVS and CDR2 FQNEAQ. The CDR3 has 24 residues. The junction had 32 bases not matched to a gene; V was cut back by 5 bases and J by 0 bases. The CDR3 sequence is CASSPPTPPAPRGQREGSTDTQYF. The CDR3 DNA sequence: TGTGCCAGCAGCCCACCCACTCCACCGGCCCCACGGGGTCAGCGGGAAGGGAGCACAGATACGCAGTATTTT.

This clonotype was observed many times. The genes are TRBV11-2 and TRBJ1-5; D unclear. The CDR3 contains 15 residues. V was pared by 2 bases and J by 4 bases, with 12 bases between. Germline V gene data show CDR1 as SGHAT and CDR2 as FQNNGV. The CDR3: CASSLQDSRNQPQHF. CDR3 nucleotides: TGTGCCAGCAGCTTACAGGATAGTAGGAATCAGCCCCAGCATTTT.

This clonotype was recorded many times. CDR3 DNA: TGTGCCACCCAAGGGACGGGACACTCCTACAATGAGCAGTTCTTC. It encodes CATQGTGHSYNEQFF. The genes are TRBV24-1 and TRBJ2-1, with D maybe TRBD1 (6 bases). The ends were cut back, 9 bases at V and 0 bases at J, with 14 bases in the middle. Germline lookup yields CDR1 KGHDR and CDR2 SFDVKD. The CDR3 sequence is 15 residues long.

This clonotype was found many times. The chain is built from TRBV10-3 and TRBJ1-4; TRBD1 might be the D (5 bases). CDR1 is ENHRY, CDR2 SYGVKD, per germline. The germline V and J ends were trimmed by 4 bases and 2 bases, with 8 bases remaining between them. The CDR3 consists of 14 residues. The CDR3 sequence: CAISVGGTNEKLFF. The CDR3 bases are TGTGCCATCAGTGTCGGGGGGACTAATGAAAAACTGTTTTTT.

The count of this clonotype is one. The CDR3 is CASSLQNLARVYGYTF. The CDR3 region has the DNA TGTGCCAGCAGCTTACAGAATTTAGCCCGTGTCTATGGCTACACCTTC. The chain is built from TRBV7-9 and TRBJ1-2, with no clear D. V was pared by 2 bases and J by 4 bases, with 17 bases between. Germline V gene sequence: CDR1 SEHNR, CDR2 FQNEAQ (reference sequence). CDR3 length: 16 amino acids.

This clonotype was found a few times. The CDR3 nucleotides are TGTGCCAGCAGCCCACGCCCGGGCCGGACCTACGAGCAGTACTTC. Its translation: CASSPRPGRTYEQYF. The chain joins TRBV7-3 to TRBJ2-7; D is uncertain. V was cut by 5 bases and J by 2 bases, with 16 bases left in between. This CDR3 region has 15 residues. Germline V lookup: CDR1 SGHTA, CDR2 FQGTGA.

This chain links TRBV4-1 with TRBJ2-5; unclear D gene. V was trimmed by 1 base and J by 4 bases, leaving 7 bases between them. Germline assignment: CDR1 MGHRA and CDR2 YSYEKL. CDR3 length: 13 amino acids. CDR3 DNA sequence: TGCGCCAGCAGCCAAGTAATAGGAGAGACCCAGTACTTC. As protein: CASSQVIGETQYF.

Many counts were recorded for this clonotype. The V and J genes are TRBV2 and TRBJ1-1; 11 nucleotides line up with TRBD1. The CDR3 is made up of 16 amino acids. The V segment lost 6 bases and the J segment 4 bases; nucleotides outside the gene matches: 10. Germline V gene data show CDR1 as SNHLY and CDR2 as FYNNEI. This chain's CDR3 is CASSDGQGAGGTEAFF. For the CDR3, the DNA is TGTGCCAGCAGCGACGGACAGGGGGCCGGCGGCACTGAAGCTTTCTTT.

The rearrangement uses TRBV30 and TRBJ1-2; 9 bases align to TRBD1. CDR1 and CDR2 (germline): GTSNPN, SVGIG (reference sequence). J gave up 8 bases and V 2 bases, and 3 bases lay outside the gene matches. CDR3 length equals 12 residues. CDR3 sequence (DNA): TGTGCCTGGAGTACAGGGGGCGGCGGCTACACCTTC. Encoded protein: CAWSTGGGGYTF. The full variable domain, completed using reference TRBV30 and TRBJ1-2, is SQTIHQWPATLVQPVGSPLSLECTVEGTSNPNLYWYRQAAGRGLQLLFYSVGIGQISSEVPQNLSASRPQDRQFILSSKKLLLSDSGFYLCAWSTGGGGYTFGSGTRLTVV.

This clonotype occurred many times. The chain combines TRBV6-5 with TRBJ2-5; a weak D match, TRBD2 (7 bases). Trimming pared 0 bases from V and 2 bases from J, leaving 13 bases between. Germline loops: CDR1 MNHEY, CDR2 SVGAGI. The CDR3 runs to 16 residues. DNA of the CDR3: TGTGCCAGCAGTTACTCCCAGGGAGGGGGGCAAGAGACCCAGTACTTC. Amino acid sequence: CASSYSQGGGQETQYF.

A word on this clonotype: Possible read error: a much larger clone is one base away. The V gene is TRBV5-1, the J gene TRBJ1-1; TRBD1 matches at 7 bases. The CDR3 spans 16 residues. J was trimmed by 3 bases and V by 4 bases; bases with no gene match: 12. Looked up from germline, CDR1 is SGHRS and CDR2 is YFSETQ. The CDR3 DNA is TGCGCCAGCAGCCCGACGGCAGGGGGAGTGCACACTGAAGCTTTCTTT. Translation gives CASSPTAGGVHTEAFF.

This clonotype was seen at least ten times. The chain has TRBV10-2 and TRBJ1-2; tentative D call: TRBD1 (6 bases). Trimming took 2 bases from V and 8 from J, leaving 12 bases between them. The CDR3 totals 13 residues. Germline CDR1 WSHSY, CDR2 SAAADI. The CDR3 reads CASSETLGAGYTF. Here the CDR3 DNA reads TGCGCCAGCAGTGAGACATTGGGGGCAGGCTACACCTTC.

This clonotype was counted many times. The CDR3 is CSATGQSRNSITEAFF. As DNA, the CDR3 is TGCAGTGCTACCGGACAGTCGCGGAATTCAATTACTGAAGCTTTCTTT. V and J are TRBV20-1 and TRBJ1-1; tentative D call: TRBD1 (6 bases). The V end was cut by 4 bases, the J end by 5 bases, with 23 bases between. Looked up from germline, CDR1 is DFQATT and CDR2 is SNEGSKA (reference sequence). The CDR3 is 16 residues long.

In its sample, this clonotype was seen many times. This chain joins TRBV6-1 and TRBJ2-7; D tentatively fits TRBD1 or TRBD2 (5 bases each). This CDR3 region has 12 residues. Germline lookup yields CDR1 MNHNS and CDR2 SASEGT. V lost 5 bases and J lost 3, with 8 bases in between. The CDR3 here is CASSWDHYEQYF. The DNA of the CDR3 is TGTGCCAGCAGTTGGGACCACTACGAGCAGTACTTC.

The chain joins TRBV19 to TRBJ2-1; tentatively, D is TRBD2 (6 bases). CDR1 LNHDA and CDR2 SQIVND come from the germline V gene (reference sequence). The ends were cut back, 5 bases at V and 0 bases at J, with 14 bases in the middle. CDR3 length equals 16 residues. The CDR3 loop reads CASSGRDLSSYNEQFF. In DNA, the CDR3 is TGTGCCAGTAGTGGAAGGGACTTGAGCTCCTACAATGAGCAGTTCTTC.

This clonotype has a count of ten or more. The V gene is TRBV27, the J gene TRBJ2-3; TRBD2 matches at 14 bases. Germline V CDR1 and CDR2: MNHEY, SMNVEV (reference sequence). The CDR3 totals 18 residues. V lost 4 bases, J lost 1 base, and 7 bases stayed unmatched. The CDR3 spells CASSSRLAGGVGTDTQYF. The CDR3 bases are TGTGCCAGCAGTTCAAGACTAGCGGGGGGGGTAGGCACAGATACGCAGTATTTT.

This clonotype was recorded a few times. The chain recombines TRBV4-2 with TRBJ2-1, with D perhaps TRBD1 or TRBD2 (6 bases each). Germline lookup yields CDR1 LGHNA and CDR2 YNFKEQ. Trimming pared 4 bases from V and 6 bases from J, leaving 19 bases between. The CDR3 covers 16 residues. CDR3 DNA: TGTGCCAGCAGCCGGACGTTACAGGGAGGAGGCAATGAGCAGTTCTTC. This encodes CASSRTLQGGGNEQFF.

The CDR3 is CATSDKEGSYGYTF. CDR3 nucleotide sequence: TGTGCCACCAGTGATAAGGAAGGAAGCTATGGCTACACCTTC. V usage is TRBV24-1 and J usage is TRBJ1-2; the D is unclear. Per germline, CDR1 KGHDR and CDR2 SFDVKD. The CDR3 has 14 amino acids. V was shortened by 3 bases and J by 4 bases, with 11 bases between the two germline ends.

The CDR3 protein is CASSGRAAGANVLTF. CDR3 in DNA: TGTGCCAGCAGTGGTAGGGCGGCTGGGGCCAACGTCCTGACTTTC. The gene calls are TRBV6-1 and TRBJ2-6; D remains ambiguous. The CDR3 is 15 residues long. The V gene's germline CDR1 is MNHNS and CDR2 SASEGT. V lost 4 bases and J lost 2, with 9 bases in between.